Shown below are 23 T cell receptor beta chains from a single sample sequenced in a study of cytomegalovirus exposure and HLA in healthy donors (dated by TCRdb to about 2017). Library preparation used the immunoSEQ multiplex PCR assay. A mixture of 60 forward primers for TCR Vbeta segments and 13 reverse primers for TCR Jbeta segments was used in the multiplex PCR. Not all clones reach the TCRdb copy of this immuneACCESS table, which keeps in-frame sequences only. Checked studies attribute under half of the gap to unresolved V genes and leave the rest unexplained. This sample gives about 140,000 clones in total; 80% of them show up just once. 2.2% of the sample is held by the ten biggest clonotypes. Sequencing was performed on PBMCs. The source is a man younger than 40 in good health and CMV-seronegative.

The chain uses TRBV19 and TRBJ2-3; D possibly corresponds to TRBD1 (6 bases). The CDR3 is made up of 14 amino acids. In germline, CDR1 is LNHDA, CDR2 SQIVND (reference sequence). V lost 7 bases, J lost 2 bases, and 13 bases lay in between. CDR3 sequence: CASNRARFTDTQYF. CDR3 DNA sequence: TGTGCCAGTAACAGGGCGCGATTCACAGATACGCAGTATTTT.

The chain combines TRBV28 with TRBJ2-7, with unresolved D. Per the germline V gene, CDR1 is MDHEN and CDR2 is SYDVKM. The CDR3 is 15 amino acids. Trimming removed 5 bases at V and 0 bases at J, with 14 bases between. CDR3 sequence (DNA): TGTGCCAGCAGTACCCGGTCTTCTTACTCCTACGAGCAGTACTTC. The encoded protein is CASSTRSSYSYEQYF.

This sequence joins TRBV11-2 and TRBJ2-1; the D gene is possibly TRBD1 (5 bases). Germline V gene data show CDR1 as SGHAT and CDR2 as FQNNGV. V lost 6 bases and J lost 9, with 18 bases in between. The CDR3 runs to 14 residues. CDR3 loop: CASRDRMGQVEQFF. Written as DNA, the CDR3 is TGTGCCAGCAGGGACCGAATGGGGCAGGTTGAGCAGTTCTTC.

The chain couples TRBV28 to TRBJ2-3; D is possibly TRBD2 (11 bases). V shed 8 bases and J shed 2 bases, with 35 bases lying between them. This CDR3 contains 21 residues. Germline lookup yields CDR1 MDHEN and CDR2 SYDVKM. The CDR3 nucleotides read TGTGCCAGCTCAGGACAGGGGGTCGCTTTGGGACTAGCGGCTAACACAGATACGCAGTATTTT. Translating gives CASSGQGVALGLAANTDTQYF.

This chain connects TRBV28 to TRBJ1-2; D unclear. The germline V gene encodes CDR1 MDHEN and CDR2 SYDVKM. V lost 2 bases, J lost 0 bases, and 7 bases lay in between. The CDR3 extends over 14 amino acids. CDR3 coding DNA: TGTGCCAGCAGTTTAAAGTTAGCTAACTATGGCTACACCTTC. Its translation is CASSLKLANYGYTF.

CDR3 DNA: TGTGCCAGCAGTCAATCGACAGGGGTGAACTATGGCTACACCTTC. Translation: CASSQSTGVNYGYTF. The chain carries TRBV6-4 and TRBJ1-2; 8 positions agree with TRBD1. With 5 bases clipped from V and 2 bases from J, the junction kept 7 bases outside the gene matches. The germline CDR1 and CDR2 sequences are MRHNA and SNTAGT. The CDR3 runs to 15 residues.

The genes are TRBV9 and TRBJ1-1; maybe TRBD1 (5 bases). Trimming stripped 0 bases from V and 5 bases from J, with 14 bases between. The V gene's germline CDR1 is SGDLS and CDR2 YYNGEE. The CDR3 sequence is 15 residues long. The CDR3: CASSVGGEGRTEAFF. The CDR3 DNA is TGTGCCAGCAGCGTAGGGGGGGAGGGAAGGACTGAAGCTTTCTTT. Based on the CDR3 plus reference TRBV9 and TRBJ1-1, the full variable domain is DSGVTQTPKHLITATGQRVTLRCSPRSGDLSVYWYQQSLDQGLQFLIQYYNGEERAKGNILERFSAQQFPDLHSELNLSSLELGDSALYFCASSVGGEGRTEAFFGQGTRLTVV.

As for this clone: This same CDR3 is encoded by further DNA sequences in the sample. The V and J genes are TRBV27 and TRBJ2-6; D not resolved. From germline, CDR1 is MNHEY and CDR2 SMNVEV (reference sequence). This CDR3 comprises 13 residues. Trimming shortened V by 6 bases and J by 0 bases, and 3 bases separated the two germline ends. In DNA form, the CDR3 reads TGTGCCAGCAGCCTCTCTGGGGCCAACGTCCTGACTTTC. This gives the protein CASSLSGANVLTF. Variable domain in full (rest from reference TRBV27 and TRBJ2-6): EAQVTQNPRYLITVTGKKLTVTCSQNMNHEYMSWYRQDPGLGLRQIYYSMNVEVTDKGDVPEGYKVSRKEKRNFPLILESPSPNQTSLYFCASSLSGANVLTFGAGSRLTVL.

This sequence joins TRBV5-5 and TRBJ1-5, with D maybe TRBD1 (6 bases). Germline V CDR1 and CDR2: SGHKS, YYEKEE (reference sequence). The V gene lost 1 base and the J gene lost 6 bases, with 14 bases spanning the gap. The CDR3 length is 15 residues. The CDR3: CASSLNGGLTQPQHF. CDR3 in DNA: TGTGCCAGCAGCTTGAATGGGGGCTTAACTCAGCCCCAGCATTTT. The full variable domain, with the rest looked up from reference TRBV5-5 and TRBJ1-5, is DAGVTQSPTHLIKTRGQQVTLRCSPISGHKSVSWYQQVLGQGPQFIFQYYEKEERGRGNFPDRFSARQFPNYSSELNVNALLLGDSALYLCASSLNGGLTQPQHFGDGTRLSIL.

The CDR3 is CASSSGLAGGGIDTQYF. The CDR3 DNA reads TGCGCCAGCAGCTCCGGACTAGCGGGAGGGGGGATAGATACGCAGTATTTT. This chain connects TRBV5-1 to TRBJ2-3; 15 nucleotides match TRBD2. V lost 3 bases, J lost 5 bases, and 7 bases stayed unmatched. Per the germline V gene, CDR1 is SGHRS and CDR2 is YFSETQ. This CDR3 is built from 17 residues.

The chain combines TRBV5-8 with TRBJ2-7, with D possibly matching TRBD2 (6 bases). Germline loops: CDR1 SGHTS, CDR2 YDEGEE. CDR3 size: 16 residues. V was trimmed by 4 bases and J by 0 bases, leaving 17 bases between them. CDR3 DNA: TGTGCCAGCAGCAAGGAGGTCGGGGGACGCTCCTACGAGCAGTACTTC. This translates into CASSKEVGGRSYEQYF. The full variable domain, in which reference TRBV5-8 and TRBJ2-7 provide the parts outside the CDR3, is EAGVTQSPTHLIKTRGQQATLRCSPISGHTSVYWYQQALGLGLQFLLWYDEGEERNRGNFPPRFSGRQFPNYSSELNVNALELEDSALYLCASSKEVGGRSYEQYFGPGTRLTVT.

The chain is built from TRBV4-1 and TRBJ2-7, with TRBD1 matching over 9 bases. The CDR3 is 17 residues long. CDR1 is MGHRA and CDR2 is YSYEKL in the germline V gene. After removal of 4 bases from V and 2 bases from J, the junction contained 12 bases not matched to a gene. The CDR3 reads CASSLRTGQGPTYEQYF. CDR3 in DNA: TGCGCCAGCAGCCTACGGACCGGACAGGGGCCCACCTACGAGCAGTACTTC.

The chain combines TRBV9 with TRBJ2-2; 11 positions agree with TRBD2. V lost 0 bases to trimming and J lost 3 bases; unmatched junction nucleotides: 7. Germline V lookup: CDR1 SGDLS, CDR2 YYNGEE. This CDR3 is built from 18 residues. The CDR3 region is CASSVELAGAGYTGELFF. DNA of the CDR3: TGTGCCAGCAGCGTAGAACTAGCGGGAGCGGGATACACCGGGGAGCTGTTTTTT.

This clone was seen only a few times. The chain carries TRBV6-5 and TRBJ1-5; TRBD1 is a possible D gene (5 bases). V gave up 5 bases and J gave up 5 bases, with 10 bases separating them. CDR3 length equals 13 residues. CDR1 is MNHEY and CDR2 is SVGAGI in the germline V gene. The CDR3: CASSRWGDQPQHF. In DNA, the CDR3 is TGTGCCAGCAGTCGCTGGGGGGATCAGCCCCAGCATTTT.

This clone has a handful of counts. The V and J genes are TRBV29-1 and TRBJ2-7; 11 bases align to TRBD1. This CDR3 comprises 13 residues. Germline V gene data show CDR1 as SQVTM and CDR2 as ANQGSEA. Trimming cost V 3 bases and J 5 bases; bases outside gene matches: 3. The CDR3 reads CSVEGQGGHEQYF. The CDR3 DNA sequence: TGCAGCGTTGAGGGACAGGGGGGACACGAGCAGTACTTC.

The chain is built from TRBV5-1 and TRBJ2-5; D gene unclear. Trimming pared 2 bases from V and 1 base from J, leaving 9 bases between. The CDR3 contains 14 residues. Germline CDR1 and CDR2: SGHRS and YFSETQ. The CDR3 loop is CASSFASPQETQYF. CDR3 DNA sequence: TGCGCCAGCAGCTTCGCGTCTCCCCAAGAGACCCAGTACTTC. Variable domain in full (rest from reference TRBV5-1 and TRBJ2-5): KAGVTQTPRYLIKTRGQQVTLSCSPISGHRSVSWYQQTPGQGLQFLFEYFSETQRNKGNFPGRFSGRQFSNSRSEMNVSTLELGDSALYLCASSFASPQETQYFGPGTRLLVL.

This clone has more than one count but fewer than ten. CDR3 amino acids: CASSLSTGSRNEQFF. The CDR3 nucleotides read TGTGCCAGCAGTTTATCGACAGGGTCAAGGAATGAGCAGTTCTTC. The V and J genes are TRBV27 and TRBJ2-1; TRBD1 aligns across 7 bases. Trimming cost V 0 bases and J 7 bases; bases outside gene matches: 6. The CDR3 runs to 15 residues. From germline, CDR1 is MNHEY and CDR2 SMNVEV (reference sequence).

Written as DNA, the CDR3 is TGTGCCAGCAGCGTAGAACTAGTCCTCACTAACAATGAGCAGTTCTTC. As protein: CASSVELVLTNNEQFF. V and J are TRBV9 and TRBJ2-1; possible D gene TRBD2, 5 bases. V lost 0 bases, J lost 5 bases, and 15 bases lay in between. The CDR3 contains 16 residues. Germline V gene lookup returns CDR1 SGDLS and CDR2 YYNGEE.

The rearrangement links TRBV15 to TRBJ2-3; D is unresolved. CDR1 is LNHNV, CDR2 YYDKDF, per germline (reference sequence). The CDR3 totals 12 residues. Trimming shortened V by 0 bases and J by 7 bases, and 5 bases separated the two germline ends. The CDR3 DNA reads as TGTGCCACCAGCAGAGATACACATACGCAGTATTTT. Translating it yields CATSRDTHTQYF. The whole variable domain, filled in from reference TRBV15 and TRBJ2-3, reads DAMVIQNPRYQVTQFGKPVTLSCSQTLNHNVMYWYQQKSSQAPKLLFHYYDKDFNNEADTPDNFQSRRPNTSFCFLDIRSPGLGDTAMYLCATSRDTHTQYFGPGTRLTVL.

CDR3 in amino acids: CASSSGTSYEQYF. The CDR3 bases are TGTGCCAGCAGCTCCGGGACTTCTTACGAGCAGTACTTC. The gene calls are TRBV5-4 and TRBJ2-7, with D possibly matching TRBD2 (6 bases). Germline V gene lookup returns CDR1 SGHNT and CDR2 YYREEE (reference sequence). This CDR3 is 13 amino acids long. V lost 3 bases, J lost 4 bases, and 11 bases lay in between.

The V gene is TRBV30, the J gene TRBJ2-5; 7 bases line up with TRBD2. The tail of the sequence fits TRBJ2-7 better, so the J call may be wrong. Germline CDR1 is GTSNPN and CDR2 is SVGIG (reference sequence). This CDR3 is built from 13 residues. CDR3 nucleotide sequence: TGTGCCTGGGGGAGGGGACTTTCCTACGAGCAGTACTTC. Its translation: CAWGRGLSYEQYF.

The rearrangement links TRBV6-1 to TRBJ1-2; a weak D match, TRBD1 (6 bases). Trimming took 2 bases from V and 2 from J, leaving 9 bases between them. The germline V gene encodes CDR1 MNHNS and CDR2 SASEGT. The CDR3 is 14 amino acids. The DNA for the CDR3 is TGTGCCAGCAGTGAAACCCAGGGGAACTATGGCTACACCTTC. It encodes CASSETQGNYGYTF.

The chain combines TRBV9 with TRBJ1-4; weak D call: TRBD1 (6 bases). The V gene's germline CDR1 is SGDLS and CDR2 YYNGEE. This CDR3 has 16 amino acids. V shed 0 bases and J shed 0 bases, with 9 bases lying between them. This chain's CDR3 is CASSVGGHATNEKLFF. In nucleotides, the CDR3 is TGTGCCAGCAGCGTAGGGGGACATGCAACTAATGAAAAACTGTTTTTT.